Below, 19 T cell receptor beta chains from the same sample are listed, as sequenced in a study of blood T cell repertoires in COVID-19. TCRdb's copy holds only in-frame clones and misses some; the assay was immunoSEQ multiplex PCR. The repertoire consists of about 250,000 clones, with approximately 81% occurring once and the leading ten covering less than 8.5%. Sequencing input: PBMCs or T cells enriched from blood (not recorded which). The receptors stem from a woman in her forties or fifties who had been exposed to COVID-19.

V and J are TRBV5-1 and TRBJ2-5; 8 bases fit TRBD2. Germline-derived CDR1 and CDR2 are SGHRS and YFSETQ. The CDR3 spans 14 residues. V dropped 4 bases and J dropped 5; count of bases not matched to a gene: 7. The CDR3 spells CASSLTGGAETQYF. CDR3 DNA: TGCGCCAGCAGCCTGACGGGGGGGGCGGAGACCCAGTACTTC.

This clone appeared a single time. CDR3 coding DNA: TGTGCCAGCAGCAAAGCGCGGACAGGGTTTCGAGAGACCCAGTACTTC. Residues: CASSKARTGFRETQYF. The chain employs TRBV21-1 and TRBJ2-5; TRBD1 was called by the table and not checked on the DNA. TRBV21-1 is an annotated pseudogene. This CDR3 has 16 amino acids.

The CDR3 bases are TGTGCCAGCAGCTTGGGCTTTGGACGACGAGGGGAGACCCAGTACTTC. Its protein product is CASSLGFGRRGETQYF. The rearrangement uses TRBV5-4 and TRBJ2-5; D is perhaps TRBD2 (5 bases). This CDR3 region has 16 residues. The V end was cut by 0 bases, the J end by 5 bases, with 17 bases between. The germline V gene encodes CDR1 SGHNT and CDR2 YYREEE (reference sequence).

The chain joins TRBV14 to TRBJ1-5; 10 bases are shared with TRBD1. The CDR3 is made up of 18 amino acids. From germline, CDR1 is SGHDN and CDR2 FVKESK. V was pared by 7 bases and J by 6 bases, with 18 bases of the junction left unmatched. As DNA, the CDR3 is TGTGCCAGCACCGTCCCGACAGGGGGCCAAAACGTCGGTCAGCCCCAGCATTTT. As protein: CASTVPTGGQNVGQPQHF.

V gene TRBV28 combines with J gene TRBJ1-6; no clear D gene. The CDR3 length is 13 residues. Germline lookup yields CDR1 MDHEN and CDR2 SYDVKM. Trimming pared 8 bases from V and 10 bases from J, leaving 15 bases between. As DNA, the CDR3 is TGTGCCAGCGGGAGGGAGGGTGAATCACCCCTCCACTTT. It specifies CASGREGESPLHF. The entire variable domain, with the rest obtained from reference TRBV28 and TRBJ1-6, is as follows: DVKVTQSSRYLVKRTGEKVFLECVQDMDHENMFWYRQDPGLGLRLIYFSYDVKMKEKGDIPEGYSVSREKKERFSLILESASTNQTSMYLCASGREGESPLHFGNGTRLTVT.

This sequence joins TRBV11-2 and TRBJ2-1; D is perhaps TRBD1 (5 bases). Per the germline V gene, CDR1 is SGHAT and CDR2 is FQNNGV. The CDR3 runs to 14 residues. Trimming took off 4 bases at V and 7 bases at J, with 14 bases between the two ends. Here the CDR3 reads CASSSSRGGNEQFF. DNA of the CDR3: TGTGCCAGCAGCTCTTCTAGGGGTGGAAATGAGCAGTTCTTC.

V usage is TRBV6-2 or TRBV6-3 and J usage is TRBJ2-1; a weak D match, TRBD2 (6 bases). Germline V lookup: CDR1 MNHEY, CDR2 SVGEGT. The CDR3 is 13 residues long. V was cut by 1 base and J by 7 bases, with 8 bases left in between. The CDR3 nucleotides read TGTGCCAGCAGTTACTTACGGGGGAATGAGCAGTTCTTC. Translation: CASSYLRGNEQFF.

V usage is TRBV6-1 and J usage is TRBJ1-3; D gene ambiguous. CDR1 is MNHNS, CDR2 SASEGT, per germline. Trimming cost V 2 bases and J 6 bases, with 5 bases left between them. The CDR3 is 12 amino acids. The CDR3 DNA reads as TGTGCCAGCAGTGAATCTCTAAACACCATATATTTT. This codes for CASSESLNTIYF.

CDR3 protein: CASSTRTGLSYEQYF. In DNA form, the CDR3 reads TGTGCCAGCAGCACCCGGACAGGACTAAGTTACGAGCAGTACTTC. The V and J genes are TRBV21-1 and TRBJ2-7; no check of the table's D call, TRBD1, against the DNA was made. TRBV21-1 is labeled a pseudogene. The CDR3 loop spans 15 amino acids.

The V and J genes are TRBV20-1 and TRBJ1-2; D possibly corresponds to TRBD1 (5 bases). Germline assignment: CDR1 DFQATT and CDR2 SNEGSKA (reference sequence). The CDR3 has 11 residues. V was cut by 5 bases and J by 9 bases, with 13 bases left in between. In DNA form, the CDR3 reads TGCAGTGCTCGGCGGGGGGAGAGCTACACCTTC. Translated, it gives CSARRGESYTF.

V and J are TRBV2 and TRBJ2-6, with D unclear. Trimming stripped 0 bases from V and 0 bases from J, with 3 bases between. Germline V gene sequence: CDR1 SNHLY, CDR2 FYNNEI. The length of the CDR3 is 15 residues. CDR3 nucleotides: TGTGCCAGCAGTGAAGCCCTCTCTGGGGCCAACGTCCTGACTTTC. Translating gives CASSEALSGANVLTF. The complete variable domain, with remaining parts taken from reference TRBV2 and TRBJ2-6, reads EPEVTQTPSHQVTQMGQEVILRCVPISNHLYFYWYRQILGQKVEFLVSFYNNEISEKSEIFDDQFSVERPDGSNFTLKIRSTKLEDSAMYFCASSEALSGANVLTFGAGSRLTVL.

The chain has TRBV29-1 and TRBJ1-2; D ambiguous. V lost 4 bases and J 4 bases, leaving 7 bases between the germline ends. Germline V CDR1 and CDR2: SQVTM, ANQGSEA. This CDR3 spans 11 amino acids. The CDR3 DNA is TGCAGCGTTGGAGTTGCCTATGGCTACACCTTC. This encodes CSVGVAYGYTF.

The genes are TRBV11-2 and TRBJ1-1; TRBD1 agrees at 9 bases. The CDR3 extends over 16 amino acids. Germline values: CDR1 SGHAT, CDR2 FQNNGV. V gave up 5 bases and J gave up 3 bases; unmatched junction bases: 10. DNA for the CDR3: TGTGCCAGCAGCCCCGGGACAGGGCAATCGGACACTGAAGCTTTCTTT. Protein sequence: CASSPGTGQSDTEAFF.

J is TRBJ1-5 and V is TRBV19; tentatively, D is TRBD1 (5 bases). From germline, CDR1 is LNHDA and CDR2 SQIVND (reference sequence). V was clipped by 7 bases and J by 8 bases, with 12 bases between them. This CDR3 spans 12 amino acids. CDR3: CASTEGHEPQHF. Written as DNA, the CDR3 is TGTGCCAGTACTGAAGGACATGAGCCCCAGCATTTT. Filled out from reference TRBV19 and TRBJ1-5, the complete variable domain reads DGGITQSPKYLFRKEGQNVTLSCEQNLNHDAMYWYRQDPGQGLRLIYYSQIVNDFQKGDIAEGYSVSREKKESFPLTVTSAQKNPTAFYLCASTEGHEPQHFGDGTRLSIL.

In this sample, this clone turned up many times. The rearrangement links TRBV9 to TRBJ1-1; D perhaps matches TRBD1 (5 bases). V gave up 0 bases and J gave up 3 bases, with 9 bases separating them. This CDR3 region has 14 residues. Germline V gene lookup returns CDR1 SGDLS and CDR2 YYNGEE. The DNA of the CDR3 is TGTGCCAGCAGCGTAGGGCCAGGGTACACTGAAGCTTTCTTT. Translated: CASSVGPGYTEAFF. Full variable domain (remainder filled in from reference TRBV9 and TRBJ1-1): DSGVTQTPKHLITATGQRVTLRCSPRSGDLSVYWYQQSLDQGLQFLIQYYNGEERAKGNILERFSAQQFPDLHSELNLSSLELGDSALYFCASSVGPGYTEAFFGQGTRLTVV.

The V call is TRBV24-1, the J call TRBJ1-6; D ambiguous. The CDR3 sequence is 16 residues long. Germline assignment: CDR1 KGHDR and CDR2 SFDVKD. Trimming left V 3 bases short and J 0 bases short, with 8 bases between. CDR3 sequence (DNA): TGTGCCACCAGTGATGGGCTGAGCTCCTATAATTCACCCCTCCACTTT. Its translation: CATSDGLSSYNSPLHF.

This clone was found a few times. This sequence joins TRBV18 and TRBJ1-4, with D hard to call. V was shortened by 4 bases and J by 7 bases, with 13 bases between the two germline ends. Germline V gene sequence: CDR1 KGHSH, CDR2 LQKENI. This CDR3 has 14 residues. This CDR3 is CASSRNQEVEKLFF. The CDR3 DNA reads as TGTGCCAGCTCACGTAATCAGGAAGTTGAAAAACTGTTTTTT.

The CDR3 protein is CASSLTPDRGKGRNSPLHF. In nucleotides, the CDR3 is TGTGCCAGCAGCTTAACCCCGGACAGGGGAAAAGGGCGGAATTCACCCCTCCACTTT. This chain connects TRBV7-9 to TRBJ1-6; the match to TRBD1 covers 9 bases. CDR1 is SEHNR and CDR2 is FQNEAQ in the germline V gene (reference sequence). This CDR3 spans 19 amino acids. V trimming: 2 bases; J trimming: 7 bases; junction bases outside the gene matches: 15.

This chain connects TRBV5-1 to TRBJ1-2, with D unresolved. Germline CDR1 SGHRS, CDR2 YFSETQ. Trimming stripped 1 base from V and 0 bases from J, with 7 bases between. CDR3 size: 14 residues. The DNA for the CDR3 is TGCGCCAGCAGCTTGCGAGGTTCTAACTATGGCTACACCTTC. Its protein product is CASSLRGSNYGYTF.